These T cell receptor beta chains were read from a single sample in a study of cytotoxic CD8 clonotypes in ibrutinib-treated CLL. Profiled with immunoSEQ multiplex PCR; TCRdb holds only in-frame clones, not every one. The table has fewer than 400,000 clones, approximately 67% seen once. Sequencing was performed on PBMCs, taken after 36 months of ibrutinib treatment. The receptors originated from a human donor with chronic lymphocytic leukemia. Both conserved end residues are part of each CDR3. The order of the fields is D gene, clone size, V gene, J gene, CDR3 protein, CDR3 DNA. D genes are given only for firm matches. Rows may omit the clone size; those that give it use once, few, many or a size class.

D gene: .; clone size: .; V gene: TRBV13; J gene: TRBJ2-5; CDR3 protein: CASSLVGVQETQYF; CDR3 DNA: TGTGCCAGCAGCTTAGTCGGGGTCCAAGAGACCCAGTACTTC
D gene: TRBD2; clone size: .; V gene: TRBV18; J gene: TRBJ2-3; CDR3 protein: CASSPLLAGVEDTQYF; CDR3 DNA: TGTGCCAGCTCACCACTGCTAGCGGGAGTTGAGGATACGCAGTATTTT
D gene: TRBD1; clone size: once; V gene: TRBV29-1; J gene: TRBJ2-7; CDR3 protein: CSVSVQGASYEQYF; CDR3 DNA: TGCAGCGTTTCTGTTCAGGGGGCCTCCTACGAGCAGTACTTC
D gene: TRBD1; clone size: few; V gene: TRBV18; J gene: TRBJ1-2; CDR3 protein: CASSPPGTGSNYGYTF; CDR3 DNA: TGTGCCAGCTCACCGCCCGGGACAGGGAGTAACTATGGCTACACCTTC
D gene: .; clone size: few; V gene: TRBV5-1; J gene: TRBJ1-5; CDR3 protein: CASRRGNNQPQHF; CDR3 DNA: TGCGCCAGCAGGAGAGGAAACAATCAGCCCCAGCATTTT
D gene: TRBD1; clone size: .; V gene: TRBV9; J gene: TRBJ2-7; CDR3 protein: CASSVVPDRVGEQYF; CDR3 DNA: TGTGCCAGCAGCGTAGTCCCGGACAGGGTGGGGGAGCAGTACTTC
D gene: .; clone size: .; V gene: TRBV4-1; J gene: TRBJ1-1; CDR3 protein: CASSQDRGTEAFF; CDR3 DNA: TGCGCCAGCAGCCAAGATCGGGGAACTGAAGCTTTCTTT
D gene: TRBD1; clone size: .; V gene: TRBV28; J gene: TRBJ2-7; CDR3 protein: CASSLRVTGGHEQYF; CDR3 DNA: TGTGCCAGCAGTTTGCGGGTCACAGGGGGCCACGAGCAGTACTTC
D gene: .; clone size: .; V gene: TRBV9; J gene: TRBJ2-7; CDR3 protein: CASSVAAGTILHEQYF; CDR3 DNA: TGTGCCAGCAGCGTAGCCGCCGGGACCATTCTCCACGAGCAGTACTTC
D gene: .; clone size: .; V gene: TRBV10-2; J gene: TRBJ1-2; CDR3 protein: CASSESPQELWYGYTF; CDR3 DNA: TGCGCCAGCAGTGAGTCTCCACAGGAGCTATGGTATGGCTACACCTTC
D gene: .; clone size: .; V gene: TRBV6-1; J gene: TRBJ2-7; CDR3 protein: CATSFGAGSYEQYF; CDR3 DNA: TGTGCCACTTCATTTGGGGCAGGATCCTACGAGCAGTACTTC
D gene: TRBD1; clone size: .; V gene: TRBV27; J gene: TRBJ1-2; CDR3 protein: CASRRTGIVSNYGYTF; CDR3 DNA: TGTGCCAGCAGAAGGACAGGTATTGTGTCTAACTATGGCTACACCTTC
D gene: .; clone size: .; V gene: TRBV7-8; J gene: TRBJ1-5; CDR3 protein: CASSPGRYSNQPQHF; CDR3 DNA: TGTGCCAGCAGCCCCGGCAGGTATAGCAATCAGCCCCAGCATTTT
D gene: TRBD2; clone size: .; V gene: TRBV28; J gene: TRBJ2-1; CDR3 protein: CASSSFRRTSGRYNEQFF; CDR3 DNA: TGTGCCAGCAGTTCATTTAGAAGGACTAGCGGGCGTTACAATGAGCAGTTCTTC
D gene: .; clone size: .; V gene: TRBV7-7; J gene: TRBJ2-5; CDR3 protein: CASSLTGQQETQYF; CDR3 DNA: TGTGCCAGCAGCTTAACGGGACAACAAGAGACCCAGTACTTC
D gene: TRBD2; clone size: .; V gene: TRBV6-6; J gene: TRBJ2-7; CDR3 protein: CASSYLAGVYEQYF; CDR3 DNA: TGTGCCAGCAGTTATCTAGCGGGGGTCTACGAGCAGTACTTC
D gene: .; clone size: once; V gene: TRBV29-1; J gene: TRBJ1-3; CDR3 protein: CSVHDGNTIYF; CDR3 DNA: TGCAGCGTTCATGATGGAAACACCATATATTTT
D gene: .; clone size: .; V gene: TRBV27; J gene: TRBJ2-6; CDR3 protein: CASTGQGANVLTF; CDR3 DNA: TGTGCCAGCACGGGCCAGGGGGCCAACGTCCTGACTTTC
D gene: .; clone size: .; V gene: TRBV7-6; J gene: TRBJ1-3; CDR3 protein: CASSLYTASGNTIYF; CDR3 DNA: TGTGCCAGCAGCTTATACACAGCCTCTGGAAACACCATATATTTT
D gene: .; clone size: .; V gene: TRBV5-6; J gene: TRBJ1-1; CDR3 protein: CASSLIVGSLAFF; CDR3 DNA: TGTGCCAGCAGCTTAATCGTGGGATCTTTAGCTTTCTTT
D gene: .; clone size: .; V gene: TRBV19; J gene: TRBJ2-7; CDR3 protein: CASSISSGTYEQYF; CDR3 DNA: TGTGCCAGTAGTATATCCAGCGGAACCTACGAGCAGTACTTC